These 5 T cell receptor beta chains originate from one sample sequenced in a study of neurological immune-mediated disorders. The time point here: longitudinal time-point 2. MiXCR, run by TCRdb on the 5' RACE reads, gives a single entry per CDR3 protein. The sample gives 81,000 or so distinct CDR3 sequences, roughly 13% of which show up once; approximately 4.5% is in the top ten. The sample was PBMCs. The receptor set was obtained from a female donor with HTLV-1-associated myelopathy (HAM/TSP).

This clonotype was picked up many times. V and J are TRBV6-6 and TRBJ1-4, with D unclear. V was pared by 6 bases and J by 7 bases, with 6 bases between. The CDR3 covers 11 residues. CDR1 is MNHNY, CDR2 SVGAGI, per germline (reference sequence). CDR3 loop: CASRLLEKLFF. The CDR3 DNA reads TGTGCCAGCAGACTCCTTGAAAAACTGTTTTTT.

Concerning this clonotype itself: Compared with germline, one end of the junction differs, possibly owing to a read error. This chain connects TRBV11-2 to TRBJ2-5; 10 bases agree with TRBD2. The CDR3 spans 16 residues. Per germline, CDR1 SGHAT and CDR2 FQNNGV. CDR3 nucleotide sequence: TGTGCCAGCAGCTCAACCCCTCTAGCGGGGGCAGAGATCCAGTACTTC. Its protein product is CASSSTPLAGAEIQYF.

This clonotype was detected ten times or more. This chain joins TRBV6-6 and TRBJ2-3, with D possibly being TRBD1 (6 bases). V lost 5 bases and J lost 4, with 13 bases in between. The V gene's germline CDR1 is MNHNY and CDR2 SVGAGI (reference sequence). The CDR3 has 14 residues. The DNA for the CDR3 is TGTGCCAGCAGTCCCGACAGGCCGTCAGATACGCAGTATTTT. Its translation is CASSPDRPSDTQYF.

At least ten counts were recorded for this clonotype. The CDR3, as DNA: TGTGCCAGCAATAGAGCCGGGACAGGGACCTACGAGCAGTACTTC. Its protein product is CASNRAGTGTYEQYF. This chain links TRBV7-8 with TRBJ2-7, with 9 bases fitting TRBD1. V dropped 7 bases and J dropped 2; count of bases not matched to a gene: 9. Germline CDR1 SGHVS, CDR2 FQNEAQ. This CDR3 contains 15 residues. The full variable domain, rest sourced from reference TRBV7-8 and TRBJ2-7, is GAGVSQSPRYKVAKRGQDVALRCDPISGHVSLFWYQQALGQGPEFLTYFQNEAQLDKSGLPSDRFFAERPEGSVSTLKIQRTQQEDSAVYLCASNRAGTGTYEQYFGPGTRLTVT.

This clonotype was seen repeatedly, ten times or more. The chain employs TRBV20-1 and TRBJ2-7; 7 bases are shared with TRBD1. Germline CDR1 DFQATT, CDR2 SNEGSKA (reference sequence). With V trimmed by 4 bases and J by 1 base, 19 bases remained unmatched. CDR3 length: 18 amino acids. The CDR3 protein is CSATTLGTANYGSYEQYF. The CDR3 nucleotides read TGCAGTGCTACCACACTAGGGACAGCAAACTACGGATCCTACGAGCAGTACTTC.